The subject of this entry is one TCR beta chain. What it binds is not known. Germline is not matched at one junction end, which may reflect a read error. Unsorted PBMC DNA was sequenced on ten immunoSEQ deep assay plates. Sequenced by immunoSEQ multiplex PCR; TCRdb stores in-frame clones only, minus some. The repertoire holds about 600,000 clones, with around 77% as singletons. The entry originates in a study of shared clonotypes between healthy human individuals. Study-wide points: Investigators expected sequencing depth to affect clonotype sharing among donors.

The germline gives CDR1 MNHEY, CDR2 SVGAGI. The CDR3 runs to 13 residues. Sequenced material: PBMCs. This chain links TRBV6-5 with TRBJ2-1; 13 bases are shared with TRBD2. This sequence was found in a woman in her 40s in good health. Some clones in this sample may be carry-over from other donors' samples. The CDR3 protein is CASSYGLAGAAVF. The CDR3, as DNA: TGTGCCAGCAGTTACGGACTAGCGGGAGCCGCCGTCTTC.